These T cell receptor beta chains were read from a single sample in a study of PD-1 blockade in classical Hodgkin lymphoma. TCRdb's copy holds only in-frame clones and misses some; the assay was immunoSEQ multiplex PCR. The sample records about 50,000 clones, approximately 70% being singletons. Sequencing was performed on peripheral blood mononuclear cells (PBMCs), taken at baseline. The source of these receptors is a human donor with classical Hodgkin lymphoma. The CDR3 runs from the conserved cysteine through the conserved F or W. A D gene is named only where the DNA matches it firmly. Some rows have no size entry. The others give once, few or many, or a class for an expanded clone.

>many|TRBJ1-3|TRBV7-9|.
TGTGCCAGCAGCCCGGACGGATACTCTGGAAACACCATATATTTT
CASSPDGYSGNTIYF
>few|TRBJ2-3|TRBV9|.
TGTGCCAGCAGCGTGGGCGTGACGGGGGATACGCAGTATTTT
CASSVGVTGDTQYF
>.|TRBJ2-3|TRBV6-5|.
TGTGCCAGCAGTTACGGGGGCTTCACAGATACGCAGTATTTT
CASSYGGFTDTQYF
>few|TRBJ2-7|TRBV27|.
TGTGCCAGCAGGGAGGGACACTCGTTTTCCTACGAGCAGTACTTC
CASREGHSFSYEQYF
>few|TRBJ1-4|TRBV28|.
TGTGCCAGCAGTTTAGTAGGGGGAGTAACTAATGAAAAACTGTTTTTT
CASSLVGGVTNEKLFF
>.|TRBJ1-2|TRBV2|.
TGTGCCAGCAGTGAAAACAGCCTGATGGATGGCTACACCTTC
CASSENSLMDGYTF
>.|TRBJ1-6|TRBV21-1|.
TGTGCCAGCAGCAAAAGGGCAGGGGGAAAGAGCTCCTATAATTCACCCCTCCACTTT
CASSKRAGGKSSYNSPLHF
>.|TRBJ1-1|TRBV27|.
TGTGCCAGCAGTGCTGGGGGAGGCACTGAAGCTTTCTTT
CASSAGGGTEAFF
>.|TRBJ1-1|TRBV27|TRBD1
TGTGCCAGCAGTTTAATAGGGGACAGGTTCACTGAAGCTTTCTTT
CASSLIGDRFTEAFF
>.|TRBJ2-5|TRBV2|.
TGTGCCAGCAGTATAGGGGAGAGGGAGACCCAGTACTTC
CASSIGERETQYF
>.|TRBJ1-2|TRBV21-1|.
TGTGCCAGCAGCAATGGGGGGACTAACTATGGCTACACCTTC
CASSNGGTNYGYTF
>.|TRBJ1-1|TRBV5-5|.
TGTGCCAGCAGCCTGTCTTCGATTACTGAAGCTTTCTTT
CASSLSSITEAFF
>.|TRBJ1-1|TRBV4-1|.
TGCGCCAGCAGCCTGGGGGCACGCGACACTGAAGCTTTCTTT
CASSLGARDTEAFF
>few|TRBJ2-2|TRBV2|.
TGTGCCAGCAGTCCACACTTACTACTCCAAACTGGTGCCGGGGAGCTGTTTTTT
CASSPHLLLQTGAGELFF
>medium-sized|TRBJ1-2|TRBV11-2|.
TGTGCCAGCAGCTTAGACGCAGGGGGCTACACCTTC
CASSLDAGGYTF